This passage covers 10 T cell receptor beta chains from one sample sequenced in a study of T cell responses to AZD1222 COVID-19 vaccine. The table came from immunoSEQ multiplex PCR; TCRdb's copy has only in-frame clones and leaves some out. Of roughly 150,000 clones listed, approximately 93% are singletons. The sequences come from peripheral blood, collected 28 days after the second AZD1222 dose. The receptors here all came from an adult who received the AZD1222 COVID-19 vaccine.

The chain carries TRBV5-4 and TRBJ1-2, with D perhaps matching TRBD1 (5 bases). Trimming took off 6 bases at V and 4 bases at J, with 13 bases between the two ends. From germline, CDR1 is SGHNT and CDR2 YYREEE (reference sequence). The CDR3 runs 13 residues. DNA for the CDR3: TGTGCCAGCAAAGGGGTAGGCGGCTATGGCTACACCTTC. It codes for CASKGVGGYGYTF.

The chain employs TRBV10-3 and TRBJ2-3; D is ambiguous. This CDR3 spans 14 amino acids. Trimming stripped 4 bases from V and 2 bases from J, with 10 bases between. Germline-derived CDR1 and CDR2 are ENHRY and SYGVKD. The CDR3 DNA reads as TGTGCCATCAGTGGAGGCGGCAACACAGATACGCAGTATTTT. It translates to CAISGGGNTDTQYF.

The rearrangement joins TRBV4-3 to TRBJ1-2, with 7 bases matching TRBD1. V was pared by 2 bases and J by 8 bases, with 14 bases of the junction left unmatched. This CDR3 region has 16 residues. Germline values: CDR1 LGHNA, CDR2 YSLEER. For the CDR3, the DNA is TGCGCCAGCAGCCAATTATCGACAGGGTTGGGGGTGGGCTACACCTTC. Translating gives CASSQLSTGLGVGYTF.

This chain links TRBV2 with TRBJ1-5; D is undetermined. Germline V CDR1 and CDR2: SNHLY, FYNNEI. This CDR3 is 14 amino acids long. The V and J ends lost 6 bases and 0 bases respectively, with 9 bases between them. The CDR3 sequence is CASRGPYSNQPQHF. CDR3 DNA: TGTGCCAGCAGAGGACCCTATAGCAATCAGCCCCAGCATTTT.

CDR3 in amino acids: CASSYSRLRGSYEQYF. The CDR3 DNA follows: TGTGCCAGCAGTTACTCGAGGCTGCGGGGAAGCTACGAGCAGTACTTC. The chain joins TRBV6-6 to TRBJ2-7; weak D call: TRBD2 (6 bases). The CDR3 has 16 amino acids. V lost 0 bases, J lost 3 bases, and 15 bases lay in between. From germline, CDR1 is MNHNY and CDR2 SVGAGI (reference sequence).

The chain uses TRBV27 and TRBJ1-2; 8 bases map to TRBD1. Trimming at V came to 0 bases and at J to 5 bases, leaving 17 bases not matched to a gene. CDR1 is MNHEY, CDR2 SMNVEV, per germline (reference sequence). CDR3 length equals 19 residues. CDR3 nucleotide sequence: TGTGCCAGCAGTTTATCGTCAGTTCAGGGGGCGATCTTAGGTTATGGCTACACCTTC. Encoded protein: CASSLSSVQGAILGYGYTF.

The rearrangement joins TRBV7-2 to TRBJ2-7, with 10 positions matching TRBD2. The V and J ends lost 0 bases and 3 bases, in that order; junction bases with no gene match: 8. CDR3 size: 17 residues. In germline, CDR1 is SGHTA, CDR2 FQGNSA. CDR3 sequence (DNA): TGTGCCAGCAGCTTAGCAGCGGGAGGGCCAAGGATCTACGAGCAGTACTTC. It specifies CASSLAAGGPRIYEQYF.

This chain connects TRBV13 to TRBJ2-1; a possible D gene is TRBD2 (6 bases). Trimming pared 1 base from V and 10 bases from J, leaving 8 bases between. Germline V gives CDR1 PRHDT, CDR2 FYEKMQ (reference sequence). The CDR3 is 12 amino acids. For the CDR3, the DNA is TGTGCCAGCAGCTTAGCAGGGAGGGAGCAGTTCTTC. This translates into CASSLAGREQFF.

The chain recombines TRBV3-1 (or the pseudogene TRBV3-2) with TRBJ1-2, with D uncertain. Between the trimmed V and J ends, which lost 4 bases and 8 bases, there was a span of 17 bases. The germline gives CDR1 LGHDT, CDR2 YNNKEL (reference sequence). This CDR3 region has 14 residues. The CDR3 loop reads CASSRTSSAAGYTF. Here the CDR3 DNA reads TGTGCCAGCAGCCGAACTAGTTCAGCAGCCGGCTACACCTTC.

The chain links TRBV5-1 to TRBJ2-1, with D perhaps assigned TRBD1 or TRBD2 (7 bases each). The germline V gene has CDR1 SGHRS and CDR2 YFSETQ. V lost 7 bases and J 7 bases, leaving 15 bases between the germline ends. This CDR3 spans 13 amino acids. The CDR3 loop reads CASGPQGGNEQFF. CDR3 bases: TGCGCCAGCGGACCCCAGGGGGGGAATGAGCAGTTCTTC.